Listed here are 14 T cell receptor beta chains from one sample, sequenced in a study of blood T cells in healthy people across ages. Then a second PCR, running about 6 to 12 cycles, was carried out with a sample-barcoded 5' primer and a J-beta primer mix. One entry per CDR3 protein, called by TCRdb with MiXCR from the 5' RACE reads. The sample includes over 1,500,000 distinct CDR3 sequences, about 50% of them seen just once. The sequenced sample was blood. The receptor source for this set is a middle-aged woman in good health.

The gene calls are TRBV20-1 and TRBJ2-4; D uncertain. CDR1 is DFQATT and CDR2 is SNEGSKA in the germline V gene (reference sequence). Trimming pared 0 bases from V and 0 bases from J, leaving 9 bases between. This CDR3 contains 15 residues. The CDR3 region is CSARDFAIAKNIQYF. CDR3 sequence (DNA): TGCAGTGCTAGAGATTTCGCTATAGCCAAAAACATTCAGTACTTC.

The sample holds a few counts of this clonotype. The chain has TRBV13 and TRBJ2-6; D perhaps matches TRBD1 (6 bases). Trimming took off 4 bases at V and 0 bases at J, with 22 bases between the two ends. This CDR3 is built from 20 residues. CDR1 PRHDT and CDR2 FYEKMQ come from the germline V gene (reference sequence). The CDR3 DNA reads as TGTGCCAGCAGCTCTACAATCAATGGACAGTTTCGCTCTGGGGCCAACGTCCTGACTTTC. It translates to CASSSTINGQFRSGANVLTF.

The chain links TRBV7-2 to TRBJ1-6; 7 positions agree with TRBD1. V lost 1 base, J lost 7 bases, and 7 bases stayed unmatched. Germline CDR1 and CDR2: SGHTA and FQGNSA. The CDR3 has 16 residues. This CDR3 is CASSLEGRGWNSPLHF. The CDR3 region has the DNA TGTGCCAGCAGCTTAGAGGGCAGGGGGTGGAATTCACCCCTCCACTTT.

This clonotype was picked up a small number of times. Here the CDR3 reads CSVDTPGGRTDTQYF. CDR3 in DNA: TGCAGCGTCGATACCCCCGGGGGCCGCACAGATACGCAGTATTTT. The chain uses TRBV29-1 and TRBJ2-3; D is perhaps TRBD1 or TRBD2 (6 bases each). The CDR3 loop spans 15 amino acids. Trimming stripped 6 bases from V and 1 base from J, with 17 bases between. The germline V gene encodes CDR1 SQVTM and CDR2 ANQGSEA.

The rearrangement uses TRBV4-1 and TRBJ1-6, with D perhaps TRBD1 (5 bases). The V gene's germline CDR1 is MGHRA and CDR2 YSYEKL. This CDR3 comprises 15 residues. Trimming cost V 0 bases and J 14 bases, with 17 bases left between them. This CDR3 reads CASSQEKTGQLTLHF. For the CDR3, the DNA is TGCGCCAGCAGCCAAGAGAAAACAGGACAACTCACCCTCCACTTT.

The CDR3 DNA follows: TGTGCCAGCGCCTCGCAGGGTAGCTCCTACGAGCAGTACTTC. Translating gives CASASQGSSYEQYF. The V call is TRBV28, the J call TRBJ2-7; TRBD1 is a possible D gene (5 bases). This CDR3 contains 14 residues. Trimming took 8 bases from V and 0 from J, leaving 14 bases between them. Germline values: CDR1 MDHEN, CDR2 SYDVKM.

This chain joins TRBV5-1 and TRBJ2-7, with 7 bases that match TRBD1. This CDR3 has 14 amino acids. After removal of 4 bases from V and 6 bases from J, the junction contained 10 bases not matched to a gene. CDR1 and CDR2 from the germline V gene are SGHRS and YFSETQ. The CDR3 nucleotides are TGCGCCAGCAGCATAGCCACAGGGGCTGGCGAGCAGTACTTC. Protein product: CASSIATGAGEQYF.

In its sample, this clonotype was seen a few times. This rearrangement joins TRBV10-3 to TRBJ1-1, with TRBD1 as a possible D gene (6 bases). There are 15 residues in the CDR3. Per the germline V gene, CDR1 is ENHRY and CDR2 is SYGVKD. Trimming took off 6 bases at V and 1 base at J, with 15 bases between the two ends. DNA of the CDR3: TGTGCCATCAGACCTGCACAGGGCGCGAACACTGAAGCTTTCTTT. This encodes CAIRPAQGANTEAFF.

The rearrangement uses TRBV7-9 and TRBJ1-4; 8 bases map to TRBD1. This CDR3 is 15 amino acids long. After removal of 5 bases from V and 10 bases from J, the junction contained 12 bases not matched to a gene. Germline CDR1 reads SEHNR; CDR2 reads FQNEAQ (reference sequence). As DNA, the CDR3 is TGTGCCAGCAGCAAACTCCAGGGGGCGCTGGGAAAACTGTTTTTT. This codes for CASSKLQGALGKLFF.

The genes are TRBV6-1 and TRBJ2-1, with TRBD2 identical over 10 bases. CDR3 length equals 19 residues. J was trimmed by 0 bases and V by 5 bases; bases with no gene match: 13. CDR1 and CDR2 (germline): MNHNS, SASEGT. DNA for the CDR3: TGTGCCAGCAGTCCGATAGCGGGGGGCTCAGCAAACTCCTACAATGAGCAGTTCTTC. Translated, it gives CASSPIAGGSANSYNEQFF.

The chain recombines TRBV4-3 with TRBJ2-1; D unresolved. The V and J ends lost 8 bases and 6 bases respectively, with 17 bases between them. There are 14 residues in the CDR3. Looked up from germline, CDR1 is LGHNA and CDR2 is YSLEER. CDR3 coding DNA: TGCGCCAGCGGCCCCCGGGTAGCTGCCAATGAGCAGTTCTTC. It codes for CASGPRVAANEQFF.

The V gene is TRBV4-1, the J gene TRBJ2-5; perhaps D is TRBD1 or TRBD2 (5 bases each). The CDR3 runs to 16 residues. Per germline, CDR1 MGHRA and CDR2 YSYEKL. V lost 2 bases, J lost 1 base, and 14 bases lay in between. Here the CDR3 reads CASSQRPGRIQETQYF. CDR3 nucleotide sequence: TGCGCCAGCAGCCAAAGACCGGGACGGATCCAAGAGACCCAGTACTTC.

This clonotype was seen only once. The chain employs TRBV20-1 and TRBJ1-5; no reliable D call. The ends were cut back, 1 base at V and 4 bases at J, with 11 bases in the middle. Germline lookup yields CDR1 DFQATT and CDR2 SNEGSKA (reference sequence). The CDR3 runs 14 residues. CDR3 sequence reads: CSARARSTNQPQHF. Written as DNA, the CDR3 is TGCAGTGCTAGAGCAAGGTCAACTAATCAGCCCCAGCATTTT.

This clonotype is a singleton in its sample. The chain uses TRBV6-2 or TRBV6-3 and TRBJ1-2; possible D gene TRBD1, 6 bases. The CDR3 has 14 amino acids. V lost 4 bases and J lost 8, with 17 bases in between. Germline CDR1 and CDR2: MNHEY and SVGEGT. DNA for the CDR3: TGTGCCAGCAGTTCCAACAGGGCCTTAATGGGCTACACCTTC. It encodes CASSSNRALMGYTF.